A single TCR beta chain is shown here with its context. What it binds is not known. The data stem from a study of T cell repertoires in cytomegalovirus infection. Study-wide context: Indications came from public TCR beta signatures; they pointed to CMV infection and to a matching HLA type.

Points from the study as a whole: HLA-C-restricted CMV-specific TCR beta clonotypes prevailed in the ex vivo response. Pooled public TCR beta family frequency picked out CMV carriers with the relevant HLA.

MiXCR, applied by TCRdb to the reads, yields one record per CDR3 protein. The table shows 250,000 to 350,000 distinct CDR3 sequences, with about 25% occurring only once. The sequenced sample was PBMCs. The receptor was derived from a human donor in good health (CMV status not recorded). Some clones in this sample may be carry-over from other donors' samples.

CDR3 loop: CASSSRQVLVNSPLHF. The DNA of the CDR3 is TGTGCCAGCAGTTCAAGACAGGTTCTGGTAAATTCACCCCTCCACTTT. This chain joins TRBV28 and TRBJ1-6; D might be TRBD1 (6 bases). This CDR3 has 16 residues. The germline CDR1 and CDR2 sequences are MDHEN and SYDVKM. Trimming took 4 bases from V and 7 from J, leaving 17 bases between them.